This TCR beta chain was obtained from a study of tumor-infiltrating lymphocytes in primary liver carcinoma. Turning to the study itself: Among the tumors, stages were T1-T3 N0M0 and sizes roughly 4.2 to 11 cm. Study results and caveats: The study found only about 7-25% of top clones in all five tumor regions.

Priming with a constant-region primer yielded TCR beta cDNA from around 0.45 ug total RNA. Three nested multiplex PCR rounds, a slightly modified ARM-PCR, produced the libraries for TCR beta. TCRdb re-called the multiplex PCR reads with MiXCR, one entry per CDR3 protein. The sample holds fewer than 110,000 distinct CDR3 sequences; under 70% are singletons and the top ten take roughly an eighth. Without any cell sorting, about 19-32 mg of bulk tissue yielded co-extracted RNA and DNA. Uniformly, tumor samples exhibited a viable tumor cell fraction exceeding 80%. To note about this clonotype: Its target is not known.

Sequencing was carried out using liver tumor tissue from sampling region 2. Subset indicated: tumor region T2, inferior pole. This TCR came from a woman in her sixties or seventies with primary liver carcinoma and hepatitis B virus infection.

CDR3 in amino acids: CASSLGGPYEQYF. CDR3 coding DNA: TGTGCCAGCAGCTTAGGAGGCCCCTACGAGCAGTACTTC. V gene TRBV11-2 combines with J gene TRBJ2-7, with D unresolved. Trimming left V 1 base short and J 2 bases short, with 6 bases between. CDR1 and CDR2 (germline): SGHAT, FQNNGV. This CDR3 region has 13 residues. Full variable domain (outside the CDR3, taken from reference TRBV11-2 and TRBJ2-7): EAGVAQSPRYKIIEKRQSVAFWCNPISGHATLYWYQQILGQGPKLLIQFQNNGVVDDSQLPKDRFSAERLKGVDSTLKIQPAKLEDSAVYLCASSLGGPYEQYFGPGTRLTVT.